The entry that follows covers one T cell receptor (beta chain) sequence. Cohorts were determined from participant-reported clinical history. This record comes from a study of blood T cell repertoires in COVID-19. The length of the CDR3 is 15 residues. Germline CDR1 is SGHDN and CDR2 is FVKESK. The germline V and J ends were trimmed by 3 bases and 0 bases, with 12 bases remaining between them. Only in-frame clones appear in the TCRdb table, and some are missing; sequencing was by immunoSEQ multiplex PCR. In the table there are about 290,000 clones, about 89% of which are singletons. What was sequenced was PBMCs or T cells enriched from blood (not recorded which). The V and J genes are TRBV14 and TRBJ2-7; tentative D call: TRBD1 (6 bases). This TCR was recovered from a woman in her thirties or forties who had recovered from COVID-19. CDR3 loop: CASSHGGTFSYEQYF. In DNA form, the CDR3 reads TGTGCCAGCAGCCATGGGGGCACCTTCTCCTACGAGCAGTACTTC.